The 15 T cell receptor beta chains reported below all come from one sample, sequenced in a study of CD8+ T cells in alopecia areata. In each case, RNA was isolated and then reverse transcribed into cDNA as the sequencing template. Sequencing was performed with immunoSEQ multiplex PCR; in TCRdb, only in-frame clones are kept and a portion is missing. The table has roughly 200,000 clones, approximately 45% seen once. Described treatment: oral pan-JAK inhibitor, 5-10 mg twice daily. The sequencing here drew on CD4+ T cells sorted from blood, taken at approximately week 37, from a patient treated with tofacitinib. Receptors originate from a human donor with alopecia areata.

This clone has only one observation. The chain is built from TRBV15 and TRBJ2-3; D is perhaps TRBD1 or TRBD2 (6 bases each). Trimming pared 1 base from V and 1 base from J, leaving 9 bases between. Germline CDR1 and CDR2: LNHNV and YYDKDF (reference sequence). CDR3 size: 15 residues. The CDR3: CATSRVGGGTDTQYF. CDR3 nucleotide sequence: TGTGCCACCAGCAGAGTCGGGGGCGGCACAGATACGCAGTATTTT.

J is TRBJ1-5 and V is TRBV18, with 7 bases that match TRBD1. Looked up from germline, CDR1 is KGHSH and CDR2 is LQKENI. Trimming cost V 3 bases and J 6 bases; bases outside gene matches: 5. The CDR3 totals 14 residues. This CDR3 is CASSPWDSAQPQHF. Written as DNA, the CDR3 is TGTGCCAGCTCACCTTGGGACAGTGCTCAGCCCCAGCATTTT.

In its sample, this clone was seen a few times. The CDR3 sequence is CASSSPPPYNEQFF. The CDR3 nucleotides are TGTGCCAGCAGCTCTCCCCCACCTTACAATGAGCAGTTCTTC. This sequence joins TRBV6-5 and TRBJ2-1, with unresolved D. The CDR3 has 14 residues. Germline values: CDR1 MNHEY, CDR2 SVGAGI. V was clipped by 6 bases and J by 4 bases, with 13 bases between them.

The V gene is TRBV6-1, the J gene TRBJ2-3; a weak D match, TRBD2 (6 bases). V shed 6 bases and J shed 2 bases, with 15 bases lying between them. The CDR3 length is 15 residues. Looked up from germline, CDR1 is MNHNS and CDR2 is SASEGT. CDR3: CASRTQAGITDTQYF. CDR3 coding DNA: TGTGCCAGCAGAACCCAGGCGGGGATCACAGATACGCAGTATTTT.

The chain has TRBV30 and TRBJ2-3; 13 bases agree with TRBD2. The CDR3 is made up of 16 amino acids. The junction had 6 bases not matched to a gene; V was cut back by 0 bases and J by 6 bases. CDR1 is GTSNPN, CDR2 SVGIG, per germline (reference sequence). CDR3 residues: CAWSVGLAGDRDTQYF. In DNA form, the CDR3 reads TGTGCCTGGAGTGTAGGACTAGCGGGAGATCGGGATACGCAGTATTTT.

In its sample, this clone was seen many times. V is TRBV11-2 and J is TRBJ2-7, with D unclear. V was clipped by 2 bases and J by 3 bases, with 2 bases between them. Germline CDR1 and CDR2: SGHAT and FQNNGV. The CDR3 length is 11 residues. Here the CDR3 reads CASSLIYEQYF. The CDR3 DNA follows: TGTGCCAGCAGCTTAATCTACGAGCAGTACTTC.

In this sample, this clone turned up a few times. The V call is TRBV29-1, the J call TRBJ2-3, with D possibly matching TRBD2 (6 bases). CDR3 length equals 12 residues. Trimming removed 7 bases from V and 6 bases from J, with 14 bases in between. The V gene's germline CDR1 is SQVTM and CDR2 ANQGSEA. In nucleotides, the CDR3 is TGCAGCGCTCGGAGGGATGTTGATACGCAGTATTTT. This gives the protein CSARRDVDTQYF.

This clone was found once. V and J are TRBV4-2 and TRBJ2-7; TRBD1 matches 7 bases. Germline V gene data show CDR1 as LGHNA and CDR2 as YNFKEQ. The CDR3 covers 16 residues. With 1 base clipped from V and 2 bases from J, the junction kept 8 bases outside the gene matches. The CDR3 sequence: CASSQVVLTGTYEQYF. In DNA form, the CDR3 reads TGTGCCAGCAGCCAAGTGGTTCTGACAGGGACCTACGAGCAGTACTTC.

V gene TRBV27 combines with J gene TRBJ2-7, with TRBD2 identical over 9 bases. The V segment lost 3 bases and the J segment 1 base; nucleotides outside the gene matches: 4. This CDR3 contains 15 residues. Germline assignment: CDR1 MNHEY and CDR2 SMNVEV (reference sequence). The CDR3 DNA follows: TGTGCCAGCAGTTTTAGCGGGAGCGATTCCTACGAGCAGTACTTC. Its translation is CASSFSGSDSYEQYF.

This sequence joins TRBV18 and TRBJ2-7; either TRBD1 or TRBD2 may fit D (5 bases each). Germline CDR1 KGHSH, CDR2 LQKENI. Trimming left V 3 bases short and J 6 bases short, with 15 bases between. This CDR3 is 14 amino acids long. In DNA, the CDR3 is TGTGCCAGCTCACCGGCAGGGAGCGGTTTCGAGCAGTACTTC. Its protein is CASSPAGSGFEQYF.

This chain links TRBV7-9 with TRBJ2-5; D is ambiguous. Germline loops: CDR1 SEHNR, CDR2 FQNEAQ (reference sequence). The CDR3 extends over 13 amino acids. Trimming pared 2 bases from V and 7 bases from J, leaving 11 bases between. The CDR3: CASSLSLTGTQYF. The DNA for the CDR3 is TGTGCCAGCAGCTTAAGTTTGACGGGGACCCAGTACTTC.

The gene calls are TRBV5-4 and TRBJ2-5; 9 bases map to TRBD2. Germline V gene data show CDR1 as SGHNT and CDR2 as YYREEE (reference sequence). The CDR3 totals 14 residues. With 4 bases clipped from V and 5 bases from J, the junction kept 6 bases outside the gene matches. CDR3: CASSVDGLAETQYF. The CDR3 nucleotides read TGTGCCAGCAGCGTGGACGGACTAGCGGAGACCCAGTACTTC.

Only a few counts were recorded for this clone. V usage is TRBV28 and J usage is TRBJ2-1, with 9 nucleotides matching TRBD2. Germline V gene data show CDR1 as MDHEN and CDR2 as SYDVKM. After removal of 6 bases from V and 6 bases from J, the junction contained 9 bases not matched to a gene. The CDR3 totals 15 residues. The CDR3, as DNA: TGTGCCAGCAGGCCTTTTAGCGGGGGACTCAATGAGCAGTTCTTC. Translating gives CASRPFSGGLNEQFF.

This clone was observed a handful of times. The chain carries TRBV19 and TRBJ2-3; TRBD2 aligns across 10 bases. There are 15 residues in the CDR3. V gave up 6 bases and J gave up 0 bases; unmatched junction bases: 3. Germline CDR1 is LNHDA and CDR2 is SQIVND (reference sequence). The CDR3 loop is CASSTGLASTDTQYF. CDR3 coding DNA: TGTGCCAGTAGCACGGGACTAGCGAGCACAGATACGCAGTATTTT.

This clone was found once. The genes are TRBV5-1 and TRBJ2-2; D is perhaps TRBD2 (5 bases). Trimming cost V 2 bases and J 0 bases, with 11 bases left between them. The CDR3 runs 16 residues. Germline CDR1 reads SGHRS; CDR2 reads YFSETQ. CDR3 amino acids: CASSFRGQANTGELFF. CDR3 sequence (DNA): TGCGCCAGCAGCTTCCGGGGTCAAGCGAACACCGGGGAGCTGTTTTTT.